Presented here are 25 T cell receptor beta chains from one specimen sequenced in a study of technical replicates of blood from several donors. Measured with immunoSEQ multiplex PCR; TCRdb has only the in-frame clones, and not every one. In the table there are tens of thousands of clones, 80% to 95% of which are singletons. The sequenced sample consisted of T cells isolated from PBMCs. The receptors stem from a human donor in good health.

The V and J genes are TRBV2 and TRBJ2-1; 12 nucleotides align to TRBD2. This CDR3 spans 14 amino acids. V lost 6 bases and J lost 7; bases outside the gene matches: 4. Looked up from germline, CDR1 is SNHLY and CDR2 is FYNNEI. The CDR3: CASSGTSGPNEQFF. CDR3 DNA sequence: TGTGCCAGCAGCGGGACTAGCGGGCCGAATGAGCAGTTCTTC.

J is TRBJ1-1 and V is TRBV7-9, with a possible D match to TRBD1 (5 bases). The CDR3 has 16 residues. CDR1 is SEHNR, CDR2 FQNEAQ, per germline (reference sequence). Trimming pared 5 bases from V and 0 bases from J, leaving 16 bases between. The CDR3 is CASSTGLSLMNTEAFF. The CDR3, as DNA: TGTGCCAGCAGCACGGGACTTTCCCTTATGAACACTGAAGCTTTCTTT.

The chain combines TRBV4-2 with TRBJ2-5; 7 bases match TRBD2. Germline CDR1 LGHNA, CDR2 YNFKEQ. V shed 4 bases, J shed 5 bases, and the junction held 13 bases outside the gene matches. The CDR3 sequence is 16 residues long. CDR3 sequence reads: CASSPIDLAGDETQYF. The CDR3 coding sequence is TGTGCCAGCAGCCCGATCGACTTGGCGGGGGACGAGACCCAGTACTTC.

The chain is built from TRBV28 and TRBJ2-1; no reliable D call. The V gene's germline CDR1 is MDHEN and CDR2 SYDVKM. The CDR3 is 12 amino acids. The V and J ends lost 2 bases and 8 bases respectively, with 7 bases between them. CDR3 nucleotides: TGTGCCAGCAGTTTACTGTCCGATGAGCAGTTCTTC. It codes for CASSLLSDEQFF.

V is TRBV19 and J is TRBJ2-5, with unresolved D. In germline, CDR1 is LNHDA, CDR2 SQIVND (reference sequence). The CDR3 is made up of 12 amino acids. V dropped 4 bases and J dropped 4 bases, with 7 bases sitting between them. CDR3 sequence: CASSKWLETQYF. DNA for the CDR3: TGTGCCAGTAGTAAATGGCTAGAGACCCAGTACTTC.

V and J are TRBV14 and TRBJ1-2, with 11 bases fitting TRBD1. The V gene end was trimmed by 3 bases and the J gene end by 2 bases; junction bases not matched to a gene: 5. This CDR3 has 16 amino acids. CDR1 is SGHDN, CDR2 FVKESK, per germline. CDR3 residues: CASSQLRTGGNYGYTF. CDR3 nucleotides: TGTGCCAGCAGCCAGTTACGGACAGGGGGCAACTATGGCTACACCTTC.

This sequence joins TRBV29-1 and TRBJ2-2; 9 nucleotides agree with TRBD1. V was pared by 4 bases and J by 7 bases, with 4 bases of the junction left unmatched. The CDR3 length is 13 residues. The germline CDR1 and CDR2 sequences are SQVTM and ANQGSEA. In DNA, the CDR3 is TGCAGCGTTGTACAGGGGGCGGTCGGGGAGCTGTTTTTT. Residues: CSVVQGAVGELFF.

This chain connects TRBV11-2 to TRBJ1-1; a weak D match, TRBD1 (6 bases). The CDR3 extends over 15 amino acids. In germline, CDR1 is SGHAT, CDR2 FQNNGV. Trimming removed 0 bases at V and 4 bases at J, with 12 bases between. CDR3 residues: CASSLDRGGRTEAFF. CDR3 nucleotides: TGTGCCAGCAGCTTAGATCGGGGGGGGCGCACTGAAGCTTTCTTT. Using reference TRBV11-2 and TRBJ1-1 for the parts outside the CDR3, the full variable domain is EAGVAQSPRYKIIEKRQSVAFWCNPISGHATLYWYQQILGQGPKLLIQFQNNGVVDDSQLPKDRFSAERLKGVDSTLKIQPAKLEDSAVYLCASSLDRGGRTEAFFGQGTRLTVV.

CDR3: CAISESSAVSYEQYF. CDR3 sequence (DNA): TGTGCCATCAGTGAGTCGTCAGCGGTATCCTACGAGCAGTACTTC. J is TRBJ2-7 and V is TRBV10-3; tentatively, D is TRBD2 (5 bases). The V end lost 0 bases, the J end lost 1 base, and 10 bases lay between the germline ends. This CDR3 is built from 15 residues. Germline V gives CDR1 ENHRY, CDR2 SYGVKD.

The CDR3 here is CASRPFSEGQETQYF. Here the CDR3 DNA reads TGCGCCAGCAGACCTTTTTCGGAGGGCCAAGAGACCCAGTACTTC. The chain uses TRBV5-1 and TRBJ2-5; D is perhaps TRBD2 (6 bases). V was cut by 5 bases and J by 1 base, with 15 bases left in between. This CDR3 is built from 15 residues. The germline CDR1 and CDR2 sequences are SGHRS and YFSETQ.

The chain uses TRBV4-2 and TRBJ2-7, with TRBD1 matching 8 bases. V gave up 0 bases and J gave up 2 bases; unmatched junction bases: 6. The CDR3 extends over 16 amino acids. Per germline, CDR1 LGHNA and CDR2 YNFKEQ. CDR3 loop: CASSQEEGQATYEQYF. DNA of the CDR3: TGTGCCAGCAGCCAAGAAGAGGGACAGGCCACCTACGAGCAGTACTTC.

The chain joins TRBV7-6 to TRBJ2-7, with D maybe TRBD2 (7 bases). The CDR3 loop spans 17 amino acids. Between the trimmed V and J ends, which lost 1 base and 2 bases, there was a span of 18 bases. The V gene's germline CDR1 is SGHVS and CDR2 FNYEAQ. The CDR3: CASSLERGGIRTYEQYF. CDR3 bases: TGTGCCAGCAGCTTAGAGAGGGGGGGGATCAGAACCTACGAGCAGTACTTC.

This chain joins TRBV11-2 and TRBJ2-1, with TRBD2 as a possible D gene (6 bases). From germline, CDR1 is SGHAT and CDR2 FQNNGV. V gave up 8 bases and J gave up 9 bases, with 29 bases separating them. The length of the CDR3 is 17 residues. CDR3 sequence (DNA): TGTGCCAGCCAACCAGCGGGTCCACAGATCTGGGTCAGTGAGCAGTTCTTC. It specifies CASQPAGPQIWVSEQFF.

The genes are TRBV13 and TRBJ2-7; TRBD2 matches at 9 bases. Germline CDR1 is PRHDT and CDR2 is FYEKMQ (reference sequence). The CDR3 covers 14 residues. With V trimmed by 5 bases and J by 5 bases, 7 bases remained unmatched. This chain's CDR3 is CASSTPGTSNEQYF. The CDR3 DNA is TGTGCCAGCAGCACTCCCGGGACTAGCAACGAGCAGTACTTC.

The chain employs TRBV27 and TRBJ1-3; 9 bases fit TRBD1. V shed 5 bases, J shed 3 bases, and the junction held 5 bases outside the gene matches. From germline, CDR1 is MNHEY and CDR2 SMNVEV (reference sequence). The CDR3 extends over 15 amino acids. The CDR3 protein is CASSNGQGLGNTIYF. The CDR3 DNA follows: TGTGCCAGCAGTAACGGACAGGGGCTTGGAAACACCATATATTTT.

The table lists this clone with a count of one. This chain joins TRBV4-1 and TRBJ2-5; the D gene is possibly TRBD1 (6 bases). V was pared by 3 bases and J by 1 base, with 18 bases between. Germline CDR1 is MGHRA and CDR2 is YSYEKL. This CDR3 has 17 residues. The CDR3, as DNA: TGCGCCAGCAGCCATCCGGACAGCAAAACTACCCAAGAGACCCAGTACTTC. It is translated as CASSHPDSKTTQETQYF.

This clone has just one count. Here the CDR3 reads CASSPDRAGANVLTF. CDR3 nucleotide sequence: TGTGCCAGCAGCCCCGACAGGGCTGGGGCCAACGTCCTGACTTTC. The chain joins TRBV5-4 to TRBJ2-6; 7 nucleotides match TRBD1. Per germline, CDR1 SGHNT and CDR2 YYREEE (reference sequence). CDR3 length equals 15 residues. J lost 2 bases, V lost 4 bases, and 3 bases had no gene match.

This clone was counted a few times. The chain recombines TRBV18 with TRBJ2-5, with 9 bases matching TRBD2. Trimming at V came to 3 bases and at J to 4 bases, leaving 3 bases not matched to a gene. Germline V CDR1 and CDR2: KGHSH, LQKENI. The CDR3 sequence is 14 residues long. DNA for the CDR3: TGTGCCAGCTCACCCACTAGCGGGTTAGAGACCCAGTACTTC. The encoded protein is CASSPTSGLETQYF.

The V call is TRBV18, the J call TRBJ2-7; D is possibly TRBD1 (5 bases). CDR1 is KGHSH, CDR2 LQKENI, per germline. There are 15 residues in the CDR3. V lost 3 bases, J lost 5 bases, and 17 bases lay in between. Here the CDR3 reads CASSPSFQGQDEQYF. The CDR3 DNA follows: TGTGCCAGCTCACCTTCTTTTCAGGGCCAGGACGAGCAGTACTTC.

The chain recombines TRBV18 with TRBJ1-2; unclear D gene. The germline V gene has CDR1 KGHSH and CDR2 LQKENI. The CDR3 loop spans 14 amino acids. With 6 bases removed from V and 3 bases from J, the gap between germline ends came to 14 bases. Written as DNA, the CDR3 is TGTGCCAGCTCTGGGAGGGTCGAGGACTATGGCTACACCTTC. Amino acid sequence: CASSGRVEDYGYTF.

The V gene is TRBV7-3, the J gene TRBJ2-1; TRBD1 matches at 9 bases. There are 16 residues in the CDR3. Losses at the gene ends were 4 bases for V and 5 bases for J; bases not matched to a gene: 9. The germline CDR1 and CDR2 sequences are SGHTA and FQGTGA. Here the CDR3 reads CASSSGQGLAHNEQFF. The CDR3 nucleotides are TGTGCCAGCAGCTCCGGACAGGGGTTGGCCCACAATGAGCAGTTCTTC.

The genes are TRBV18 and TRBJ1-4, with 8 bases that match TRBD1. The germline V gene has CDR1 KGHSH and CDR2 LQKENI. Trimming cost V 0 bases and J 4 bases; bases outside gene matches: 7. The CDR3 loop spans 17 amino acids. The CDR3 reads CASSPPVPDRDNEKLFF. CDR3 bases: TGTGCCAGCTCACCACCAGTACCGGACAGGGATAATGAAAAACTGTTTTTT.

CDR3 nucleotides: TGTGCCATCAGTGCCGGAGGGGGCACTGGAAACACCATATATTTT. Its protein is CAISAGGGTGNTIYF. The chain uses TRBV10-3 and TRBJ1-3; TRBD1 aligns across 7 bases. Germline CDR1 reads ENHRY; CDR2 reads SYGVKD. V lost 4 bases, J lost 2 bases, and 5 bases stayed unmatched. The CDR3 spans 15 residues.

This clone has only one observation. V is TRBV21-1 and J is TRBJ1-1; the table calls TRBD1, which could not be checked here. TRBV21-1 constitutes a pseudogene. The CDR3 runs to 14 residues. CDR3 in amino acids: CASSLRTGTTEAFF. The CDR3 bases are TGTGCCAGCAGCCTTCGGACAGGAACAACTGAAGCTTTCTTT.

This clone was detected only a few times. V and J are TRBV2 and TRBJ2-2; TRBD1 matches at 7 bases. This CDR3 spans 14 amino acids. The J segment lost 1 base and the V segment lost 4 bases, leaving 0 bases of the junction unmatched. Germline-derived CDR1 and CDR2 are SNHLY and FYNNEI. For the CDR3, the DNA is TGTGCCAGCAGTGGGACAGGGAACACCGGGGAGCTGTTTTTT. It yields the protein CASSGTGNTGELFF. Filled out from reference TRBV2 and TRBJ2-2, the complete variable domain reads EPEVTQTPSHQVTQMGQEVILRCVPISNHLYFYWYRQILGQKVEFLVSFYNNEISEKSEIFDDQFSVERPDGSNFTLKIRSTKLEDSAMYFCASSGTGNTGELFFGEGSRLTVL.